This TCR beta chain appears in the sequencing data of a study of shared clonotypes between healthy human individuals. Notes on the study in general: Of the naive CD4 clonotypes, 4% to 5% were shared across several donors. Relative to their counterparts shared across all four donors, non-shared clonotypes exhibited diminished generation probabilities.

Of note for this clone: Its antigen is not identified.

The CDR3 is made up of 16 amino acids. CDR1 SEHNR and CDR2 FQNEAQ come from the germline V gene (reference sequence). The V end lost 5 bases, the J end lost 0 bases, and 14 bases lay between the germline ends. Naive CD8 cells lacked CD45RO, underwent positive selection for CCR7 and left out terminally differentiated effector memory CD45RA+ cells. The method was immunoSEQ multiplex PCR; TCRdb's version includes in-frame clones alone and lacks a portion of them. The table shows some 740,000 clones, with around 92% occurring only once. Sequencing was carried out using naive CD8+ T cells sorted from blood. This receptor was taken from a man aged 30-40 years in good health. This chain connects TRBV7-9 to TRBJ1-3, with D perhaps matching TRBD1 (6 bases). The CDR3 is CASSVRAGASGNTIYF. The DNA of the CDR3 is TGTGCCAGCAGCGTAAGGGCGGGGGCCTCTGGAAACACCATATATTTT.